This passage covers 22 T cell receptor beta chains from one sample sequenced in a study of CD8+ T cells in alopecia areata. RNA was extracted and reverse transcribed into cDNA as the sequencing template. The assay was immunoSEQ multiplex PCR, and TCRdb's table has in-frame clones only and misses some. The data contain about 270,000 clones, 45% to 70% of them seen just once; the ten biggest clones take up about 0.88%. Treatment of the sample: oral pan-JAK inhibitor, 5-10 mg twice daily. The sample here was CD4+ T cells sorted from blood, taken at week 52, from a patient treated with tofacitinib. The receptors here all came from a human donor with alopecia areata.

This CDR3 reads CASSLWGASDTQYF. The CDR3 DNA is TGTGCCAGCAGTTTATGGGGGGCTTCTGATACGCAGTATTTT. The genes are TRBV27 and TRBJ2-3, with D perhaps given as TRBD1 or TRBD2 (6 bases each). Germline CDR1 is MNHEY and CDR2 is SMNVEV (reference sequence). This CDR3 contains 14 residues. V shed 1 base and J shed 6 bases, with 11 bases lying between them.

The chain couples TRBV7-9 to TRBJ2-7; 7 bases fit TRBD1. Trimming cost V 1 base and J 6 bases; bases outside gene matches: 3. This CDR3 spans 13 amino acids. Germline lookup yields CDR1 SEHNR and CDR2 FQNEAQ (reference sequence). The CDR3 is CASSLEGAGEQYF. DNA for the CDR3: TGTGCCAGCAGCTTAGAGGGGGCCGGCGAGCAGTACTTC.

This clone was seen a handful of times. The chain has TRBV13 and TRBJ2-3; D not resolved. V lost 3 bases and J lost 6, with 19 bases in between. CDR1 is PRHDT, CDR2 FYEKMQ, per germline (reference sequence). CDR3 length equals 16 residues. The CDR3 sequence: CASSLKASILWDTQYF. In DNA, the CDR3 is TGTGCCAGCAGCTTGAAGGCCAGTATCCTTTGGGATACGCAGTATTTT. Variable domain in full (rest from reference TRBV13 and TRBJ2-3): AAGVIQSPRHLIKEKRETATLKCYPIPRHDTVYWYQQGPGQDPQFLISFYEKMQSDKGSIPDRFSAQQFSDYHSELNMSSLELGDSALYFCASSLKASILWDTQYFGPGTRLTVL.

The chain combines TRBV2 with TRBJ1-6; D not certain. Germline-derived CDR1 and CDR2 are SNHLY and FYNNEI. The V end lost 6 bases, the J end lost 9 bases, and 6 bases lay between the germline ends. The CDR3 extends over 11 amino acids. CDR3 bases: TGTGCCAGCAGCGAGCTTTCACCCCTCCACTTT. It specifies CASSELSPLHF.

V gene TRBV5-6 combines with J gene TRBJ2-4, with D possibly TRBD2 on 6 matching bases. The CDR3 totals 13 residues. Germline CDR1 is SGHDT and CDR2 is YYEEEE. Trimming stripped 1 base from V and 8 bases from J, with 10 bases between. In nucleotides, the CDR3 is TGTGCCAGCAGCTTGATAGGGGAGGACATTCAGTACTTC. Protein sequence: CASSLIGEDIQYF.

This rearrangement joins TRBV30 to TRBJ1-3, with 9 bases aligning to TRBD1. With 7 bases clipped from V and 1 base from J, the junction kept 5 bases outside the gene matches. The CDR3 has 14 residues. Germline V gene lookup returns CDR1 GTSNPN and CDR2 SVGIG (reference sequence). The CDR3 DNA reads TGTGCCTTCGGACAGGGGTTTTCTGGAAACACCATATATTTT. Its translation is CAFGQGFSGNTIYF.

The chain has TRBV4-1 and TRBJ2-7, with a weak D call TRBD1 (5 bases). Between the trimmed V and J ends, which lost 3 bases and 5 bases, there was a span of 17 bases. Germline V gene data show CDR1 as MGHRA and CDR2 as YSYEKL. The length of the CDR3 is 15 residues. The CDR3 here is CASSHVGRKGDEQYF. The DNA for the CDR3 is TGCGCCAGCAGCCATGTGGGCAGGAAAGGGGACGAGCAGTACTTC.

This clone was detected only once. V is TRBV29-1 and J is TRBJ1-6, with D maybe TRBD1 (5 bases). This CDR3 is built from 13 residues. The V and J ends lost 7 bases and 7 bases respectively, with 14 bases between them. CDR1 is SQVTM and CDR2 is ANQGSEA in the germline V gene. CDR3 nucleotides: TGCAGCGGGGCGGAGGGACGGAATTCACCCCTCCACTTT. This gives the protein CSGAEGRNSPLHF.

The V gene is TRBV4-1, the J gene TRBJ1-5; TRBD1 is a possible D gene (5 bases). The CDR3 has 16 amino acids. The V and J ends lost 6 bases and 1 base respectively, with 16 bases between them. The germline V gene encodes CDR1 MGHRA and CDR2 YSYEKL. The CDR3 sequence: CASSPPGLGSNQPQHF. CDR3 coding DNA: TGCGCCAGCAGTCCCCCAGGGCTCGGGAGCAATCAGCCCCAGCATTTT.

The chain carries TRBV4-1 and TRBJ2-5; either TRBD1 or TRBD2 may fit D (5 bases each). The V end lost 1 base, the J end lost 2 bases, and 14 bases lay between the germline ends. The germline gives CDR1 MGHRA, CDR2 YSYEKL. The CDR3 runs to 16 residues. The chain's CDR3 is CASSQVGPGVQETQYF. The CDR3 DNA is TGCGCCAGCAGCCAAGTGGGGCCCGGGGTTCAAGAGACCCAGTACTTC.

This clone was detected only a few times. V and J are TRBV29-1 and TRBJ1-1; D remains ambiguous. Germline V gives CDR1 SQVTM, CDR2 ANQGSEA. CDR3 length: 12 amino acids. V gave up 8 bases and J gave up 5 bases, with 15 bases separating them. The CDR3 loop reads CSTIIAGTEAFF. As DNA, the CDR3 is TGCAGCACGATAATAGCGGGGACTGAAGCTTTCTTT.

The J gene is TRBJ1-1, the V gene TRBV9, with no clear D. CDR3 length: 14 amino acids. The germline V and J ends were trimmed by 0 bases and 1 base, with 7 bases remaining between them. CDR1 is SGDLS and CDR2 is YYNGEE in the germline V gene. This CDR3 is CASSVAHQNTEAFF. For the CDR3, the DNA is TGTGCCAGCAGCGTAGCCCACCAGAACACTGAAGCTTTCTTT. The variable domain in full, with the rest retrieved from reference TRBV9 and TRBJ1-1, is DSGVTQTPKHLITATGQRVTLRCSPRSGDLSVYWYQQSLDQGLQFLIQYYNGEERAKGNILERFSAQQFPDLHSELNLSSLELGDSALYFCASSVAHQNTEAFFGQGTRLTVV.

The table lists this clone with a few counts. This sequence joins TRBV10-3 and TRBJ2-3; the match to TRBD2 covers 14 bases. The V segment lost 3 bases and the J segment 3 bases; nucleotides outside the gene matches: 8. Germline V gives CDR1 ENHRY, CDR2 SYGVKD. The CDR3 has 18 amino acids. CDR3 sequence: CAISDLTSGGARTDTQYF. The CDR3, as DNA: TGTGCCATCAGTGATCTGACTAGCGGGGGGGCGAGGACAGATACGCAGTATTTT.

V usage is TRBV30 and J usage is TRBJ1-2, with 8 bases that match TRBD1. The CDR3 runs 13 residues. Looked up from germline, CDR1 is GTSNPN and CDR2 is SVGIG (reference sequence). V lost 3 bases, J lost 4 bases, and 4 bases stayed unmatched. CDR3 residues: CAWSRDRFYGYTF. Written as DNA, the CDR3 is TGTGCCTGGAGCCGGGACAGGTTCTATGGCTACACCTTC.

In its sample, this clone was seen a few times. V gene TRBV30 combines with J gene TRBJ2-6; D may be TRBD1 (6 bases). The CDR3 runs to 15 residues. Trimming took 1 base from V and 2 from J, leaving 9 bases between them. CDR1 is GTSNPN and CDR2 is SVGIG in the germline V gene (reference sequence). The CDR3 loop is CAWSGGQTGANVLTF. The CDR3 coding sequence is TGTGCCTGGAGTGGGGGGCAGACTGGGGCCAACGTCCTGACTTTC.

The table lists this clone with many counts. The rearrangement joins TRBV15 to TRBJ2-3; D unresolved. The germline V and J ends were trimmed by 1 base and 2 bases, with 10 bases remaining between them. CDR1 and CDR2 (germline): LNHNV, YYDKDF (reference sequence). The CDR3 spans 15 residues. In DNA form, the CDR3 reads TGTGCCACCAGCAGAGGGACGTACGCCACAGATACGCAGTATTTT. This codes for CATSRGTYATDTQYF.

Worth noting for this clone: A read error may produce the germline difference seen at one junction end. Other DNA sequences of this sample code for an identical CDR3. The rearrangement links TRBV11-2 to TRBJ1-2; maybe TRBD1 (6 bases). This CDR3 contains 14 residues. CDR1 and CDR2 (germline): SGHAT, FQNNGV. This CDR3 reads CASSPSGQPYGYTF. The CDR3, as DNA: TGCGCCAGCAGCCCTTCAGGACAGCCCTATGGCTACACCTTC.

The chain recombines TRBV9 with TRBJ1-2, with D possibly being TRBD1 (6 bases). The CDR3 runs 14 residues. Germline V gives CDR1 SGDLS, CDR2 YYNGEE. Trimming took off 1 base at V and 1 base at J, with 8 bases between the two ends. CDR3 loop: CASSVMDSNYGYTF. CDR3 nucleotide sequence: TGTGCCAGCAGCGTAATGGACAGTAACTATGGCTACACCTTC.

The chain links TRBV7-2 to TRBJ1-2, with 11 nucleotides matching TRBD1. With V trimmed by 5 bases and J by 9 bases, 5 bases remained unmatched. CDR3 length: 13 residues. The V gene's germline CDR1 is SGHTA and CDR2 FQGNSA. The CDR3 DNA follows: TGTGCCAGCAGCGCCGGGACAGGGGGGCGCTACACCTTC. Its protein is CASSAGTGGRYTF.

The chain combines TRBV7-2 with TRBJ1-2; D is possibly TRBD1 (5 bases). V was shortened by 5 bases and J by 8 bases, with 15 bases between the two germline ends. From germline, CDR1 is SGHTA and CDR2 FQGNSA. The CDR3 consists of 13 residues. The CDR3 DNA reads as TGTGCCAGCAGCCCTAGTGGGGCGCAGGGCTACACCTTC. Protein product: CASSPSGAQGYTF.

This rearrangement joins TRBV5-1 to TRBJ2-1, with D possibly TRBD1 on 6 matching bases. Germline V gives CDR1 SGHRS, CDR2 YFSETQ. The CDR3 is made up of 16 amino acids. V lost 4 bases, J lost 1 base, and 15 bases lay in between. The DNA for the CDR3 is TGCGCCAGCAGCGCCCGGACTGGGACATCCTACAATGAGCAGTTCTTC. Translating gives CASSARTGTSYNEQFF.

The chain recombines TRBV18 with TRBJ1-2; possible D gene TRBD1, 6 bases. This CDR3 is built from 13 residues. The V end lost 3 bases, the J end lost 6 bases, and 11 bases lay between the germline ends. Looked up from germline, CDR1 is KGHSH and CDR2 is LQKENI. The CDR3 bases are TGTGCCAGCTCACCGTCGGACAGAGATGGCTACACCTTC. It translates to CASSPSDRDGYTF.